This record looks at one T cell receptor (beta chain) sequence and its context. As yet, its antigen is unknown. All participating donors were Caucasian adults from Nashville, Tennessee. The germline V and J ends were trimmed by 0 bases and 4 bases, with 16 bases remaining between them. The CDR3 spans 16 residues. Per germline, CDR1 SGHNT and CDR2 YYREEE (reference sequence). This sample was taken from a study of shared clonotypes between healthy human individuals. Study at large: The plates for each donor numbered three CD4 naive, three CD4 memory, two CD8 naive and one CD8 memory. Study-wide points: The study generally estimated greater richness for naive than memory subsets. Clonotype sharing levels among donors were expected to vary with sequencing depth.

The method was immunoSEQ multiplex PCR; TCRdb's version includes in-frame clones alone and lacks a portion of them. The sample consists of some 100,000 clones, around 68% of them appearing once. Sequencing was carried out using memory CD8+ T cells sorted from blood. The subset denotes: CD45RO+ cells pooled with CCR7-negative TemRA cells. The V and J genes are TRBV5-4 and TRBJ1-1, with a weak D call TRBD1 (5 bases). The TCR originated in a woman between 25 and 40 years old in good health. The CDR3 reads CASSLERGFMSTEAFF. CDR3 bases: TGTGCCAGCAGCTTGGAAAGGGGCTTTATGAGCACTGAAGCTTTCTTT.